The 10 T cell receptor beta chains below all came from one sample that was sequenced in a study of type 1 regulatory T cells. These receptors' targets are unknown. MiXCR, run by TCRdb on the reads, gives a single entry per CDR3 protein. The top ten hold more than 2% of the sample, which has 60,000 to 70,000 distinct CDR3 sequences, 45% to 50% seen once. Specimen: cultured non-Tr1 T cells, either the whole culture or a sorted T cell fraction (not recorded which). The receptor source for this set is a human donor in good health.

The CDR3 DNA reads as TGTGCCAGCATGGGAGGACAGGCACAAGAGACCCAGTACTTC. It yields the protein CASMGGQAQETQYF. This chain links TRBV28 with TRBJ2-5; D possibly corresponds to TRBD1 (7 bases). CDR1 and CDR2 from the germline V gene are MDHEN and SYDVKM. CDR3 size: 14 residues. Trimming shortened V by 7 bases and J by 2 bases, and 14 bases separated the two germline ends.

This chain links TRBV11-2 with TRBJ2-7; 8 bases agree with TRBD1. Germline values: CDR1 SGHAT, CDR2 FQNNGV. The V gene end was trimmed by 4 bases and the J gene end by 7 bases; junction bases not matched to a gene: 6. CDR3 length equals 13 residues. CDR3 in amino acids: CASSSGQGKEQYF. The DNA for the CDR3 is TGTGCCAGCAGCTCCGGACAGGGAAAGGAGCAGTACTTC.

Comment on this clonotype: One end of the junction is discordant with germline, which a read error may explain. J is TRBJ2-5 and V is TRBV5-1; 9 bases fit TRBD2. The CDR3 loop spans 14 amino acids. The germline gives CDR1 SGHRS, CDR2 YFSETQ. As DNA, the CDR3 is TGCGCCAGCAGCTTGGACATTAGCGGGGGCCCACCCCACTTC. Amino acids: CASSLDISGGPPHF.

The rearrangement joins TRBV20-1 to TRBJ2-4; the match to TRBD2 covers 8 bases. V trimming: 6 bases; J trimming: 6 bases; junction bases outside the gene matches: 10. Germline CDR1 reads DFQATT; CDR2 reads SNEGSKA (reference sequence). The CDR3 spans 14 residues. CDR3 DNA sequence: TGCAGTGCGGAAAGACGGGGGGGCCGAAACATTCAGTACTTC. Its protein product is CSAERRGGRNIQYF.

V and J are TRBV5-1 and TRBJ1-2; 7 bases are a match to TRBD1. Germline CDR1 reads SGHRS; CDR2 reads YFSETQ. Trimming cost V 5 bases and J 7 bases; bases outside gene matches: 8. CDR3 length: 13 residues. The CDR3 DNA is TGCGCCAGCAGACCCGGGACAGAGATTGGCTACACCTTC. This gives the protein CASRPGTEIGYTF.

This sequence joins TRBV4-1 and TRBJ2-6; D may be TRBD1 or TRBD2 (6 bases each). Trimming removed 4 bases from V and 1 base from J, with 20 bases in between. In germline, CDR1 is MGHRA, CDR2 YSYEKL. The CDR3 spans 19 residues. The CDR3 DNA sequence: TGCGCCAGCAGCCGGACCGGAGGGGGAGGAGGATCTGGGGCCAACGTCCTGACTTTC. Translating gives CASSRTGGGGGSGANVLTF.

This rearrangement joins TRBV6-1 to TRBJ2-5; possible D gene TRBD2, 5 bases. Germline lookup yields CDR1 MNHNS and CDR2 SASEGT. The CDR3 extends over 13 amino acids. V lost 2 bases and J 3 bases, leaving 7 bases between the germline ends. DNA of the CDR3: TGTGCCAGCAGTGAATACGGGGAAGAGACCCAGTACTTC. Protein: CASSEYGEETQYF.

J is TRBJ1-2 and V is TRBV19; TRBD1 aligns across 9 bases. The CDR3 has 16 residues. The trim removed 5 bases at V and 4 bases at J, leaving 11 bases unmatched. Per the germline V gene, CDR1 is LNHDA and CDR2 is SQIVND (reference sequence). The CDR3 protein is CASSPDIGQGSYGYTF. DNA for the CDR3: TGTGCCAGTAGTCCAGACATCGGACAGGGGAGCTATGGCTACACCTTC.

The V and J genes are TRBV6-1 and TRBJ2-7; the D gene could be TRBD1 or TRBD2 (5 bases each). The CDR3 has 13 residues. Looked up from germline, CDR1 is MNHNS and CDR2 is SASEGT. The CDR3 is CASSEALRGKGTV. Here the CDR3 DNA reads TGTGCCAGCAGTGAAGCGCTTCGAGGCAAGGGGACCGTC.

This clonotype has only a few counts. The chain links TRBV24-1 to TRBJ2-1; 7 bases match TRBD1. CDR1 is KGHDR and CDR2 is SFDVKD in the germline V gene. The CDR3 length is 17 residues. J gave up 2 bases and V 4 bases, and 10 bases lay outside the gene matches. CDR3 loop: CATSEVTGDGAYNEQFF. In DNA, the CDR3 is TGTGCCACCAGTGAGGTCACAGGGGATGGGGCCTACAATGAGCAGTTCTTC.